What follows are 2 T cell receptor beta chains derived from one specimen sequenced in a study of early T cells in non-severe SARS-CoV-2 infection. TCRdb called the 5' RACE reads again in MiXCR, with one record for every CDR3 protein. This repertoire shows 50,000 to 85,000 distinct CDR3 sequences, less than 9.5% found once; its top ten account for about 3.5%. Sequencing used whole blood. The receptor set was obtained from an adult who was a healthcare worker with PCR-confirmed SARS-CoV-2 infection or an uninfected control (not recorded which).

J is TRBJ1-2 and V is TRBV4-3; D is uncertain. This CDR3 is built from 15 residues. V shed 4 bases and J shed 6 bases, with 18 bases lying between them. Germline V gene sequence: CDR1 LGHNA, CDR2 YSLEER. For the CDR3, the DNA is TGCGCCAGCAGCCCCAACACCGGGCCAGGAGATGGCTACACCTTC. It translates to CASSPNTGPGDGYTF.

This clonotype was found a few times. This rearrangement joins TRBV14 to TRBJ2-7; TRBD1 matches at 7 bases. The germline CDR1 and CDR2 sequences are SGHDN and FVKESK. This CDR3 is 13 amino acids long. Unmatched junction bases numbered 3, after V lost 4 bases and J lost 3 bases. CDR3 nucleotide sequence: TGTGCCAGCAGCCTCAGGGACAGCTACGAGCAGTACTTC. Its translation is CASSLRDSYEQYF.